This TCR beta chain was captured by sequencing in a study of technical replicates of blood from a handful of donors. Measured with immunoSEQ multiplex PCR; TCRdb has only the in-frame clones, and not every one. The data hold 75,000 to 90,000 clones, with 85% to 95% observed a single time. Specimen: T cells isolated from PBMCs. The TCR comes from a human donor in good health.

This chain's CDR3 is CASSYWQREGEQFF. The CDR3 DNA reads TGTGCCAGCAGTTATTGGCAGCGGGAGGGTGAGCAGTTCTTC. The chain couples TRBV6-5 to TRBJ2-1; TRBD2 aligns across 10 bases. Trimming at V came to 3 bases and at J to 9 bases, leaving 5 bases not matched to a gene. The CDR3 loop spans 14 amino acids. From germline, CDR1 is MNHEY and CDR2 SVGAGI.